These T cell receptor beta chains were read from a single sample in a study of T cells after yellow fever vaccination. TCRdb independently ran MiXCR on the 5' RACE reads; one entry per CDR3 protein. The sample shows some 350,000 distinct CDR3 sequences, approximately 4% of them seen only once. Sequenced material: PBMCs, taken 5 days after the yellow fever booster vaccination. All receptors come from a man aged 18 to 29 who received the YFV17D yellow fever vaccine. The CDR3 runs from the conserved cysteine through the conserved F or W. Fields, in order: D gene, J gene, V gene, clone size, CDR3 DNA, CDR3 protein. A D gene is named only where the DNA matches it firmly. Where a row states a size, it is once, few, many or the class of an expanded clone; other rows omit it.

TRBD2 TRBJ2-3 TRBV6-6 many TGTGCCAGCAGATACCTGGGACTAGCCGACACAGATACGCAGTATTTT CASRYLGLADTDTQYF
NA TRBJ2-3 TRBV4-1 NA TGCGCCAGCAGCCAACTCGGGACCACAGATACGCAGTATTTT CASSQLGTTDTQYF
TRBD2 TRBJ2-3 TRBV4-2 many TGTGCCAGCAGCCCGGAGTCCGGGACTAGCGGGGGGGGCACAGATACGCAGTATTTT CASSPESGTSGGGTDTQYF
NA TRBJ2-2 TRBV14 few TGTGCCAGCAGCCAAGGTGGGAACTTCTTCACCGGGGAGCTGTTTTTT CASSQGGNFFTGELFF
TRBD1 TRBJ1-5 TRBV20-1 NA TGCAGTGCTACCCCCGGGACAGGGGAAACTCAGCCCCAGCATTTT CSATPGTGETQPQHF
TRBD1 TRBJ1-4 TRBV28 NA TGTGCCAGCACGAGCCCGACAGGGGGAAATGAAAAACTGTTTTTT CASTSPTGGNEKLFF
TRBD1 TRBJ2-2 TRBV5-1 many TGCGCCAGCAGCCGGACAGGGATCACCGGGGAGCTGTTTTTT CASSRTGITGELFF
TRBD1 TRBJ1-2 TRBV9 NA TGTGCCAGCAGCGCCTCCGGGACAGGGTCTGGCTACACCTTC CASSASGTGSGYTF
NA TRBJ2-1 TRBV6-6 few TGTGCCAGCAGTGGGGTCCTCGTGGGCAGCCATGAGCAGTTCTTC CASSGVLVGSHEQFF
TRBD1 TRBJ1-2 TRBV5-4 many TGTGCCAGCAGCCCAGGGGGGACCTCCTATGGCTACACCTTC CASSPGGTSYGYTF
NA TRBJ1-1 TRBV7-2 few TGTGCCAGCAGCCCACTAAGGGGGAACACTGAAGCTTTCTTT CASSPLRGNTEAFF
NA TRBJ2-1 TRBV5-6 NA TGTGCCAGCAGCTGGGACCTAGGGGGGTATGAGCAGTTCTTC CASSWDLGGYEQFF
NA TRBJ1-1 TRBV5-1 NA TGCGCCAGCAGCGTTTGGAGCCCCCAGAGAAGTGAAGCTTTCTTT CASSVWSPQRSEAFF
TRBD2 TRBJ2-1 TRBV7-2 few TGTGCCAGCAGCGCCTCTAGCGGGATCCACAATGAGCAGTTCTTC CASSASSGIHNEQFF
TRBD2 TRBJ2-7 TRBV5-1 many TGCGCCAGCAAATGGTCCGGGACTAGGAAATACTCCTACGAGCAGTACTTC CASKWSGTRKYSYEQYF
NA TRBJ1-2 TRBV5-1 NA TGCGCCAGCAGCTCCGGGGGGGGCAGATATGGCTACACCTTC CASSSGGGRYGYTF
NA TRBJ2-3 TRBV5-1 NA TGCGCCAGCAGCTTGGCGGAGGGGCCGCAAGGGACAGATACGCAGTATTTT CASSLAEGPQGTDTQYF
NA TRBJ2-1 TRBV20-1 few TGCAGTGCTCTGGCGGGCAGAGGCCTCGCCTACGAGCAGTTCTTC CSALAGRGLAYEQFF
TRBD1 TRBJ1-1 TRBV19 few TGTGCCAGTACCTTGGGACAGGGAGGGACTGAAGCTTTCTTT CASTLGQGGTEAFF
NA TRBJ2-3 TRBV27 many TGTGCCAGCAGTTTAACCCCCGCAGGGGAGTGGGGAGATACGCAGTATTTT CASSLTPAGEWGDTQYF